This passage covers 32 T cell receptor beta chains from one sample sequenced in a study of blood T cell repertoires in COVID-19. The table came from immunoSEQ multiplex PCR; TCRdb's copy has only in-frame clones and leaves some out. Here the sample spans around 450,000 clones, approximately 86% being singletons. Sequenced sample: PBMCs or T cells enriched from blood (not recorded which). The receptors were sampled from a woman younger than 30 who had recovered from COVID-19.

The genes are TRBV5-1 and TRBJ2-5; possible D gene TRBD2, 6 bases. The CDR3 covers 17 residues. Trimming took 3 bases from V and 2 from J, leaving 20 bases between them. Germline CDR1 and CDR2: SGHRS and YFSETQ. The CDR3 reads CASSSSPGGNLQETQYF. The CDR3 nucleotides are TGCGCCAGCAGCTCTTCGCCAGGCGGGAACCTACAAGAGACCCAGTACTTC.

The genes are TRBV15 and TRBJ2-5, with D unresolved. CDR1 is LNHNV and CDR2 is YYDKDF in the germline V gene (reference sequence). The CDR3 spans 14 residues. V was clipped by 0 bases and J by 5 bases, with 10 bases between them. Here the CDR3 reads CATSRDHVRETQYF. CDR3 sequence (DNA): TGTGCCACCAGCAGAGATCACGTCCGGGAGACCCAGTACTTC.

The rearrangement links TRBV3-1 (or the pseudogene TRBV3-2) to TRBJ2-3, with TRBD2 matching over 8 bases. V shed 0 bases, J shed 1 base, and the junction held 3 bases outside the gene matches. The CDR3 extends over 16 amino acids. Germline CDR1 reads LGHDT; CDR2 reads YNNKEL (reference sequence). The CDR3 bases are TGTGCCAGCAGCCAAGAGGATAGCGGGGGCACAGATACGCAGTATTTT. This encodes CASSQEDSGGTDTQYF.

This clone was counted only a few times. This sequence joins TRBV25-1 and TRBJ2-7, with 8 positions matching TRBD1. The V gene's germline CDR1 is MGHDK and CDR2 SYGVNS. The length of the CDR3 is 16 residues. The trim removed 3 bases at V and 4 bases at J, leaving 11 bases unmatched. The CDR3 DNA reads as TGTGCCAGCAGTGAGGTTCAGGGGGCGACCAGGTACGAGCAGTACTTC. It specifies CASSEVQGATRYEQYF.

The V gene is TRBV10-3, the J gene TRBJ1-3; 8 bases agree with TRBD1. V trimming: 4 bases; J trimming: 4 bases; junction bases outside the gene matches: 12. Germline CDR1 and CDR2: ENHRY and SYGVKD. The CDR3 extends over 17 amino acids. The CDR3 sequence: CAISGSRTGLIGNTIYF. CDR3 DNA: TGTGCCATCAGTGGATCCCGGACAGGGTTAATAGGAAACACCATATATTTT.

This clone was observed a single time. The chain joins TRBV27 to TRBJ1-2; TRBD1 matches at 7 bases. Germline CDR1 reads MNHEY; CDR2 reads SMNVEV (reference sequence). The CDR3 consists of 17 residues. V gave up 4 bases and J gave up 0 bases; unmatched junction bases: 11. In nucleotides, the CDR3 is TGTGCCAGCAGTTCGGATAGGGGGCCGATTGCTAACTATGGCTACACCTTC. This sequence encodes CASSSDRGPIANYGYTF.

This clone was recorded a few times. The chain has TRBV27 and TRBJ1-1, with 7 bases lining up with TRBD1. Trimming removed 4 bases from V and 3 bases from J; junction bases left unmatched: 11. Germline CDR1 MNHEY, CDR2 SMNVEV (reference sequence). This CDR3 region has 16 residues. CDR3 in amino acids: CASSSPGGFTDTEAFF. The DNA of the CDR3 is TGTGCCAGCAGTTCCCCAGGGGGGTTCACGGACACTGAAGCTTTCTTT.

The V gene is TRBV5-1, the J gene TRBJ1-2; 9 bases map to TRBD1. The CDR3 length is 15 residues. Germline CDR1 and CDR2: SGHRS and YFSETQ. The V gene end was trimmed by 4 bases and the J gene end by 2 bases; junction bases not matched to a gene: 6. CDR3 protein: CASSLTGGGNYGYTF. The CDR3 DNA sequence: TGCGCCAGCAGCCTTACAGGGGGCGGGAACTATGGCTACACCTTC.

The CDR3 DNA reads as TGTGCCAGCTCACCACCGGTCCCTATCCTTTTGGTAGAAAGCAATCAGCCCCAGCATTTT. Protein sequence: CASSPPVPILLVESNQPQHF. The chain links TRBV18 to TRBJ1-5; no definite D call. V was cut by 0 bases and J by 1 base, with 22 bases left in between. This CDR3 is built from 20 residues. The germline V gene encodes CDR1 KGHSH and CDR2 LQKENI.

V and J are TRBV5-1 and TRBJ2-2; D is possibly TRBD1 (6 bases). Germline lookup yields CDR1 SGHRS and CDR2 YFSETQ. V lost 3 bases and J lost 5, with 14 bases in between. The CDR3 is 15 amino acids. The CDR3 sequence: CASSYAGAGTGELFF. The CDR3 region has the DNA TGCGCCAGCAGCTACGCAGGGGCGGGTACCGGGGAGCTGTTTTTT.

The chain carries TRBV28 and TRBJ1-4; 9 nucleotides align to TRBD1. Germline V gene sequence: CDR1 MDHEN, CDR2 SYDVKM. The CDR3 has 15 amino acids. V was clipped by 5 bases and J by 8 bases; unmatched bases: 9. For the CDR3, the DNA is TGTGCCAGCAGTCCGTCGGGACAGGGTGGAGAAAAACTGTTTTTT. Amino acid sequence: CASSPSGQGGEKLFF.

The V gene is TRBV6-5, the J gene TRBJ1-4; 8 bases fit TRBD1. CDR1 is MNHEY and CDR2 is SVGAGI in the germline V gene. This CDR3 has 15 residues. Trimming cost V 5 bases and J 2 bases; bases outside gene matches: 4. CDR3 sequence (DNA): TGTGCCAGCAGTATCCGACAGGGGACTAATGAAAAACTGTTTTTT. Translating it yields CASSIRQGTNEKLFF.

The chain employs TRBV9 and TRBJ2-1; 7 bases align to TRBD1. The CDR3 totals 15 residues. Germline CDR1 SGDLS, CDR2 YYNGEE. The V and J ends lost 4 bases and 8 bases, in that order; junction bases with no gene match: 12. CDR3 bases: TGTGCCAGCAGCACACACGACAGGGATTCGGATGAGCAGTTCTTC. Amino acid sequence: CASSTHDRDSDEQFF. The full variable domain, rest sourced from reference TRBV9 and TRBJ2-1, is DSGVTQTPKHLITATGQRVTLRCSPRSGDLSVYWYQQSLDQGLQFLIQYYNGEERAKGNILERFSAQQFPDLHSELNLSSLELGDSALYFCASSTHDRDSDEQFFGPGTRLTVL.

This clone came up once. The gene calls are TRBV12-3 or TRBV12-4 and TRBJ1-1, with D perhaps matching TRBD1 (6 bases). Trimming took 4 bases from V and 4 from J, leaving 10 bases between them. The CDR3 is 13 amino acids. In DNA, the CDR3 is TGTGCCAGCAGTTATAGGGGGAGCACTGAAGCTTTCTTT. The encoded protein is CASSYRGSTEAFF.

The rearrangement links TRBV7-9 to TRBJ2-2; TRBD1 aligns across 8 bases. Germline values: CDR1 SEHNR, CDR2 FQNEAQ (reference sequence). The CDR3 length is 15 residues. Germline trimming cut 8 bases from V and 1 base from J; bases unmatched to any gene: 6. The CDR3, as DNA: TGTGCCAGCCGGTTGGGGACAGGGAACACCGGGGAGCTGTTTTTT. Protein: CASRLGTGNTGELFF.

CDR3 loop: CASSSVQGEDGYTF. The CDR3 DNA reads TGTGCCAGCAGTTCCGTACAGGGGGAGGATGGCTACACCTTC. The gene calls are TRBV28 and TRBJ1-2; the match to TRBD1 covers 8 bases. Germline V gives CDR1 MDHEN, CDR2 SYDVKM. The CDR3 extends over 14 amino acids. V dropped 4 bases and J dropped 6; count of bases not matched to a gene: 7.

This chain links TRBV29-1 with TRBJ1-1; tentatively, D is TRBD1 (6 bases). Germline assignment: CDR1 SQVTM and CDR2 ANQGSEA. Trimming cost V 4 bases and J 1 base, with 10 bases left between them. The CDR3 has 13 residues. In DNA form, the CDR3 reads TGCAGCGTTGTTGGCAGGGGGAACACTGAAGCTTTCTTT. Translation: CSVVGRGNTEAFF. The whole variable domain, remainder taken from reference TRBV29-1 and TRBJ1-1, is SAVISQKPSRDICQRGTSLTIQCQVDSQVTMMFWYRQQPGQSLTLIATANQGSEATYESGFVIDKFPISRPNLTFSTLTVSNMSPEDSSIYLCSVVGRGNTEAFFGQGTRLTVV.

The J gene is TRBJ1-1, the V gene TRBV5-5, with D possibly matching TRBD1 (6 bases). Germline-derived CDR1 and CDR2 are SGHKS and YYEKEE (reference sequence). The ends were cut back, 3 bases at V and 0 bases at J, with 15 bases in the middle. The length of the CDR3 is 16 residues. The CDR3 loop is CASSSSAGDLNTEAFF. CDR3 bases: TGTGCCAGCAGCTCGAGCGCAGGGGATTTGAACACTGAAGCTTTCTTT.

The chain recombines TRBV25-1 with TRBJ1-3; TRBD1 might be the D (5 bases). Between the trimmed V and J ends, which lost 8 bases and 0 bases, there was a span of 11 bases. The CDR3 contains 14 residues. From germline, CDR1 is MGHDK and CDR2 SYGVNS. The CDR3 loop reads CASCDSLSGNTIYF. Here the CDR3 DNA reads TGTGCCAGCTGCGACAGCCTCTCTGGAAACACCATATATTTT.

The rearrangement links TRBV7-9 to TRBJ1-4; D unresolved. V was cut by 6 bases and J by 8 bases, with 13 bases left in between. The length of the CDR3 is 13 residues. Germline CDR1 and CDR2: SEHNR and FQNEAQ (reference sequence). The CDR3: CASSTGKQEKLFF. The CDR3 nucleotides read TGTGCCAGCAGTACCGGGAAGCAGGAAAAACTGTTTTTT.

This sequence joins TRBV18 and TRBJ1-1; unclear D gene. V shed 3 bases and J shed 4 bases, with 6 bases lying between them. Germline CDR1 KGHSH, CDR2 LQKENI. This CDR3 spans 12 amino acids. CDR3 nucleotide sequence: TGTGCCAGCTCACCCCAACTCACTGAAGCTTTCTTT. Its protein is CASSPQLTEAFF.

The chain carries TRBV2 and TRBJ1-5; 10 bases are a match to TRBD1. Per the germline V gene, CDR1 is SNHLY and CDR2 is FYNNEI. Trimming cost V 9 bases and J 6 bases; bases outside gene matches: 2. The CDR3 contains 12 residues. The CDR3, as DNA: TGTGCCAGGGGACAGGGGAGTCAGCCCCAGCATTTT. Protein: CARGQGSQPQHF. Combining the CDR3 with reference TRBV2 and TRBJ1-5 gives the whole variable domain EPEVTQTPSHQVTQMGQEVILRCVPISNHLYFYWYRQILGQKVEFLVSFYNNEISEKSEIFDDQFSVERPDGSNFTLKIRSTKLEDSAMYFCARGQGSQPQHFGDGTRLSIL.

CDR3 nucleotide sequence: TGTGCCAGCAGACCAGGGGACGACTATGGCTACACCTTC. Translated: CASRPGDDYGYTF. The chain combines TRBV7-3 with TRBJ1-2; D possibly corresponds to TRBD1 (6 bases). The length of the CDR3 is 13 residues. CDR1 is SGHTA, CDR2 FQGTGA, per germline. Trimming left V 6 bases short and J 3 bases short, with 11 bases between. The full variable domain, with the rest looked up from reference TRBV7-3 and TRBJ1-2, is GAGVSQTPSNKVTEKGKYVELRCDPISGHTALYWYRQSLGQGPEFLIYFQGTGAADDSGLPNDRFFAVRPEGSVSTLKIQRTERGDSAVYLCASRPGDDYGYTFGSGTRLTVV.

This chain joins TRBV7-9 and TRBJ2-3; 9 bases agree with TRBD2. Germline loops: CDR1 SEHNR, CDR2 FQNEAQ (reference sequence). The CDR3 has 15 amino acids. Trimming took 2 bases from V and 8 from J; bases not matched to a gene: 8. The CDR3, as DNA: TGTGCCAGCAGCTTATCCGGGACTAGCTTCGGTACGCAGTATTTT. Protein sequence: CASSLSGTSFGTQYF. The complete variable domain, with remaining parts taken from reference TRBV7-9 and TRBJ2-3, reads DTGVSQNPRHKITKRGQNVTFRCDPISEHNRLYWYRQTLGQGPEFLTYFQNEAQLEKSRLLSDRFSAERPKGSFSTLEIQRTEQGDSAMYLCASSLSGTSFGTQYFGPGTRLTVL.

The chain links TRBV14 to TRBJ2-1; 10 bases align to TRBD1. The germline CDR1 and CDR2 sequences are SGHDN and FVKESK. Losses at the gene ends were 2 bases for V and 7 bases for J; bases not matched to a gene: 5. The CDR3 is 15 residues long. CDR3 amino acids: CASSQRQGATNEQFF. CDR3 nucleotides: TGTGCCAGCAGCCAACGACAGGGGGCGACGAATGAGCAGTTCTTC.

This chain links TRBV6-5 with TRBJ1-2; tentative D call: TRBD1 (5 bases). Germline V gene lookup returns CDR1 MNHEY and CDR2 SVGAGI. V shed 2 bases and J shed 2 bases, with 12 bases lying between them. This CDR3 contains 15 residues. The CDR3: CASSYGAGGNYGYTF. The DNA of the CDR3 is TGTGCCAGCAGTTACGGGGCAGGTGGGAACTATGGCTACACCTTC.

The genes are TRBV24-1 and TRBJ1-1; 8 bases match TRBD1. J lost 11 bases, V lost 2 bases, and 9 bases had no gene match. CDR1 and CDR2 from the germline V gene are KGHDR and SFDVKD. The CDR3 runs to 14 residues. CDR3 in amino acids: CATSDSTGAAGAFF. CDR3 in DNA: TGTGCCACCAGTGATTCGACAGGGGCCGCCGGGGCTTTCTTT.

The V gene is TRBV4-1, the J gene TRBJ1-3; the D gene is possibly TRBD1 (5 bases). Germline V gene data show CDR1 as MGHRA and CDR2 as YSYEKL. Trimming stripped 2 bases from V and 4 bases from J, with 12 bases between. The CDR3 consists of 15 residues. The DNA for the CDR3 is TGCGCCAGCAGCCAAAATAGGGGCCTCGGAAACACCATATATTTT. It yields the protein CASSQNRGLGNTIYF.

The chain joins TRBV5-8 to TRBJ2-7; TRBD2 matches at 11 bases. Germline-derived CDR1 and CDR2 are SGHTS and YDEGEE. This CDR3 is 14 amino acids long. Unmatched junction bases numbered 9, after V lost 10 bases and J lost 3 bases. The CDR3 DNA follows: TGTGCCGACCGACTAGCGGGACTCGGCTACGAGCAGTACTTC. Translation gives CADRLAGLGYEQYF.

The V gene is TRBV2, the J gene TRBJ1-2; D uncertain. V lost 5 bases and J lost 7, with 11 bases in between. From germline, CDR1 is SNHLY and CDR2 FYNNEI. The CDR3 has 12 amino acids. The CDR3 protein is CASSQQTRGYTF. CDR3 DNA: TGTGCCAGCAGTCAACAGACGCGTGGCTACACCTTC. Complete variable domain (other parts from reference TRBV2 and TRBJ1-2): EPEVTQTPSHQVTQMGQEVILRCVPISNHLYFYWYRQILGQKVEFLVSFYNNEISEKSEIFDDQFSVERPDGSNFTLKIRSTKLEDSAMYFCASSQQTRGYTFGSGTRLTVV.

The chain couples TRBV28 to TRBJ2-5, with a possible D match to TRBD2 (6 bases). In germline, CDR1 is MDHEN, CDR2 SYDVKM. The germline V and J ends were trimmed by 6 bases and 5 bases, with 22 bases remaining between them. This CDR3 contains 16 residues. CDR3 protein: CASSGGGGELGETQYF. CDR3 bases: TGTGCCAGCAGCGGGGGTGGTGGGGAACTGGGGGAGACCCAGTACTTC.

The chain joins TRBV4-2 to TRBJ2-3, with 13 bases identical to TRBD2. The CDR3 covers 16 residues. The germline gives CDR1 LGHNA, CDR2 YNFKEQ. Germline trimming cut 1 base from V and 3 bases from J; bases unmatched to any gene: 1. CDR3: CASSQATSGGTDTQYF. CDR3 DNA sequence: TGTGCCAGCAGCCAAGCGACTAGCGGGGGGACAGATACGCAGTATTTT.